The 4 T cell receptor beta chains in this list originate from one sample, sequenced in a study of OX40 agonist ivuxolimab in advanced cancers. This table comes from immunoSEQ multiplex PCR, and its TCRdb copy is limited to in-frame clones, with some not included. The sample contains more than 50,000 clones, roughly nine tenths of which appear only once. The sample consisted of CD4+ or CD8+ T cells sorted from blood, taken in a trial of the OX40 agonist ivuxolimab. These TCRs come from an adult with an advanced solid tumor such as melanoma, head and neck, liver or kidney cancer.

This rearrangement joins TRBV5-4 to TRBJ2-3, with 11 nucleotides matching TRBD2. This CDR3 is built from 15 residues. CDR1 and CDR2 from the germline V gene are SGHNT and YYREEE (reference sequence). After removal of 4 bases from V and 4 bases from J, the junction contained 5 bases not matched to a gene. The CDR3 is CASSPSGGRPDTQYF. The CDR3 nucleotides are TGTGCCAGCAGCCCTAGCGGGGGGAGGCCAGATACGCAGTATTTT.

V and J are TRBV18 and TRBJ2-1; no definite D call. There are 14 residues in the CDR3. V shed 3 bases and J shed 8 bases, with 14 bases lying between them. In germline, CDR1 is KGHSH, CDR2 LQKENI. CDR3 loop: CASSPLSARDEQFF. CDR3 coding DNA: TGTGCCAGCTCACCCCTGTCAGCTCGCGATGAGCAGTTCTTC. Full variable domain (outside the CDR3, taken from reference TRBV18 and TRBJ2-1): NAGVMQNPRHLVRRRGQEARLRCSPMKGHSHVYWYRQLPEEGLKFMVYLQKENIIDESGMPKERFSAEFPKEGPSILRIQQVVRGDSAAYFCASSPLSARDEQFFGPGTRLTVL.

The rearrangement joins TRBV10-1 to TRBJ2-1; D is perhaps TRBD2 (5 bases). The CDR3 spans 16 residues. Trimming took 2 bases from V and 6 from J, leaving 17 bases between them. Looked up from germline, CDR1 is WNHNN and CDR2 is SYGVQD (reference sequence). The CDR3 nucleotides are TGCGCCAGCAGTGAGAAGACTACTCCTTCGGGCAATGAGCAGTTCTTC. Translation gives CASSEKTTPSGNEQFF.

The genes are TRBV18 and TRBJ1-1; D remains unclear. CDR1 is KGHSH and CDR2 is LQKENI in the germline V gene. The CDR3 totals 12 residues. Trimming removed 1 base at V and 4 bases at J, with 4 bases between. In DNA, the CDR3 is TGTGCCAGCTCACCACAGTCCACTGAAGCTTTCTTT. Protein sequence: CASSPQSTEAFF.